The 20 T cell receptor beta chains below all came from one sample that was sequenced in a study of blood T cell repertoires in COVID-19. Repertoires were generated with immunoSEQ multiplex PCR, while TCRdb's copy carries only in-frame clones and drops some. The sample holds roughly 72,000 clones, approximately 85% seen once. The sequenced sample consisted of peripheral blood. These receptors were taken from a human donor in a cohort sampled during active COVID-19.

The J gene is TRBJ1-2, the V gene TRBV4-2; TRBD1 is a possible D gene (5 bases). Trimming took 0 bases from V and 0 from J, leaving 11 bases between them. Germline V gene sequence: CDR1 LGHNA, CDR2 YNFKEQ. The CDR3 is made up of 16 amino acids. The CDR3 is CASSQDRTITNYGYTF. DNA for the CDR3: TGTGCCAGCAGCCAAGATCGGACAATCACTAACTATGGCTACACCTTC.

This chain uses TRBV7-2 with TRBJ2-1, with D uncertain. With 5 bases removed from V and 7 bases from J, the gap between germline ends came to 12 bases. This CDR3 has 13 amino acids. Per germline, CDR1 SGHTA and CDR2 FQGNSA. In nucleotides, the CDR3 is TGTGCCAGCAGCGATCGTAGCCGTAATGAGCAGTTCTTC. This encodes CASSDRSRNEQFF.

The V and J genes are TRBV18 and TRBJ2-2, with D hard to call. The V gene's germline CDR1 is KGHSH and CDR2 LQKENI. Trimming removed 3 bases at V and 0 bases at J, with 11 bases between. The CDR3 covers 16 residues. CDR3 bases: TGTGCCAGCTCACCCCTGGCGGCAGCGAACACCGGGGAGCTGTTTTTT. Translated: CASSPLAAANTGELFF.

The V and J genes are TRBV7-9 and TRBJ2-2; the D is unclear. This CDR3 comprises 12 residues. V was shortened by 2 bases and J by 6 bases, with 4 bases between the two germline ends. Germline V gives CDR1 SEHNR, CDR2 FQNEAQ (reference sequence). CDR3 nucleotide sequence: TGTGCCAGCAGCTTAAGCTCCGGGGAGCTGTTTTTT. Translated, it gives CASSLSSGELFF. Variable domain in full (rest from reference TRBV7-9 and TRBJ2-2): DTGVSQNPRHKITKRGQNVTFRCDPISEHNRLYWYRQTLGQGPEFLTYFQNEAQLEKSRLLSDRFSAERPKGSFSTLEIQRTEQGDSAMYLCASSLSSGELFFGEGSRLTVL.

The chain links TRBV7-2 to TRBJ2-5; 7 bases line up with TRBD2. Trimming took 2 bases from V and 8 from J; bases not matched to a gene: 8. CDR3 length: 14 amino acids. Germline V lookup: CDR1 SGHTA, CDR2 FQGNSA. This CDR3 reads CASSLIGGRDTQYF. In DNA form, the CDR3 reads TGTGCCAGCAGCTTAATAGGTGGGAGGGACACCCAGTACTTC.

V usage is TRBV25-1 and J usage is TRBJ2-5; 9 bases are shared with TRBD2. The J segment lost 1 base and the V segment lost 3 bases, leaving 12 bases of the junction unmatched. The CDR3 runs 18 residues. Germline CDR1 reads MGHDK; CDR2 reads SYGVNS. CDR3 protein: CASSDPSPQRGVQETQYF. In DNA, the CDR3 is TGTGCCAGCAGTGACCCCAGTCCCCAGCGGGGGGTCCAAGAGACCCAGTACTTC.

The chain joins TRBV4-2 to TRBJ1-3; D uncertain. V was clipped by 0 bases and J by 1 base, with 16 bases between them. CDR1 and CDR2 from the germline V gene are LGHNA and YNFKEQ. The CDR3 loop spans 18 amino acids. The CDR3 spells CASSQDLVGSPSGNTIYF. The CDR3 coding sequence is TGTGCCAGCAGCCAAGATTTAGTCGGGTCCCCATCTGGAAACACCATATATTTT.

The chain uses TRBV5-1 and TRBJ2-5; D is unclear. Trimming shortened V by 2 bases and J by 4 bases, and 12 bases separated the two germline ends. Germline V CDR1 and CDR2: SGHRS, YFSETQ. The CDR3 consists of 14 residues. The CDR3 region is CASSLASNGETQYF. CDR3 coding DNA: TGCGCCAGCAGCTTAGCTAGTAATGGAGAGACCCAGTACTTC.

The CDR3: CASSSTSGNGELFF. The CDR3 DNA sequence: TGTGCCAGCAGCTCGACTAGCGGGAACGGGGAGCTGTTTTTT. The V call is TRBV7-3, the J call TRBJ2-2; 11 bases map to TRBD2. Germline-derived CDR1 and CDR2 are SGHTA and FQGTGA. The CDR3 spans 14 residues. J gave up 7 bases and V 4 bases, and 2 bases lay outside the gene matches.

V and J are TRBV11-3 and TRBJ1-1, with unresolved D. Trimming removed 6 bases at V and 4 bases at J, with 15 bases between. The CDR3 runs 14 residues. The V gene's germline CDR1 is SGHNT and CDR2 YENEEA. In DNA form, the CDR3 reads TGTGCCAGCAGTGGGCCGTGGGCGGGCACTGAAGCTTTCTTT. This translates into CASSGPWAGTEAFF.

This chain joins TRBV7-2 and TRBJ1-1, with D tentatively TRBD1 (5 bases). The ends were cut back, 4 bases at V and 1 base at J, with 10 bases in the middle. Germline V gene lookup returns CDR1 SGHTA and CDR2 FQGNSA. This CDR3 contains 14 residues. The CDR3 sequence is CASSSLQGNTEAFF. In nucleotides, the CDR3 is TGTGCCAGCAGCTCCCTTCAGGGGAACACTGAAGCTTTCTTT.

The chain uses TRBV28 and TRBJ1-4; 7 bases map to TRBD1. CDR3 length equals 16 residues. J lost 3 bases, V lost 5 bases, and 9 bases had no gene match. The germline V gene encodes CDR1 MDHEN and CDR2 SYDVKM. CDR3 nucleotide sequence: TGTGCCAGCAGTCCAGTAGTAGGACAGGCTAATGAAAAACTGTTTTTT. Its translation: CASSPVVGQANEKLFF.

The chain carries TRBV5-4 and TRBJ2-5, with TRBD1 matching over 8 bases. This CDR3 spans 14 amino acids. From germline, CDR1 is SGHNT and CDR2 YYREEE (reference sequence). Trimming cost V 1 base and J 5 bases; bases outside gene matches: 4. The CDR3 nucleotides read TGTGCCAGCAGCTTGACAGGGGGTGGGGAGACCCAGTACTTC. It translates to CASSLTGGGETQYF.

The chain joins TRBV29-1 to TRBJ2-3; 9 bases agree with TRBD2. J lost 6 bases, V lost 6 bases, and 4 bases had no gene match. The CDR3 runs to 12 residues. The germline V gene encodes CDR1 SQVTM and CDR2 ANQGSEA. As DNA, the CDR3 is TGCAGCGTCCTAGCGGGGTCTGATACGCAGTATTTT. Residues: CSVLAGSDTQYF.

The chain joins TRBV27 to TRBJ2-3, with D unclear. The CDR3 contains 15 residues. CDR1 MNHEY and CDR2 SMNVEV come from the germline V gene (reference sequence). Trimming left V 2 bases short and J 3 bases short, with 12 bases between. The CDR3 here is CASSLTIVGTDTQYF. The CDR3 DNA reads TGTGCCAGCAGTTTAACGATAGTCGGTACAGATACGCAGTATTTT.

The genes are TRBV3-1 (or the pseudogene TRBV3-2) and TRBJ2-7, with 11 nucleotides matching TRBD2. The V segment lost 3 bases and the J segment 4 bases; nucleotides outside the gene matches: 14. Germline values: CDR1 LGHDT, CDR2 YNNKEL (reference sequence). The CDR3 has 18 amino acids. The CDR3 loop reads CASSQNVAGGPSPYEQYF. As DNA, the CDR3 is TGTGCCAGCAGCCAGAATGTAGCGGGAGGGCCCTCCCCTTACGAGCAGTACTTC.

The chain uses TRBV14 and TRBJ2-2, with TRBD2 identical over 7 bases. Germline V CDR1 and CDR2: SGHDN, FVKESK. Trimming took 4 bases from V and 5 from J; bases not matched to a gene: 16. This CDR3 spans 18 amino acids. CDR3 in amino acids: CASSRMGSSLAGTGELFF. The CDR3 DNA follows: TGTGCCAGCAGCCGAATGGGGTCTTCGTTAGCGGGTACCGGGGAGCTGTTTTTT.

The chain carries TRBV4-1 and TRBJ2-3; TRBD1 agrees at 8 bases. Trimming removed 6 bases from V and 2 bases from J; junction bases left unmatched: 10. The germline V gene encodes CDR1 MGHRA and CDR2 YSYEKL. The CDR3 covers 16 residues. The CDR3 protein is CASSPTGTGVTDTQYF. The DNA for the CDR3 is TGCGCCAGCAGTCCCACCGGGACAGGAGTCACAGATACGCAGTATTTT.

The V gene is TRBV19, the J gene TRBJ1-3; possible D gene TRBD1, 5 bases. The CDR3 length is 15 residues. V was clipped by 6 bases and J by 7 bases, with 19 bases between them. Germline CDR1 and CDR2: LNHDA and SQIVND (reference sequence). This chain's CDR3 is CASSHGGRLLNTIYF. Here the CDR3 DNA reads TGTGCCAGTAGCCACGGGGGACGCCTTCTCAACACCATATATTTT.

J is TRBJ1-6 and V is TRBV5-3; D is undetermined. Being an ORF, TRBV5-3 has a function that is uncertain. Trimming stripped 6 bases from V and 7 bases from J, with 23 bases between. This CDR3 is built from 17 residues. This CDR3 is CARTALVRAFGNSPLHF. CDR3 nucleotides: TGTGCCAGAACTGCCCTTGTTAGAGCGTTCGGGAATTCACCCCTCCACTTT.